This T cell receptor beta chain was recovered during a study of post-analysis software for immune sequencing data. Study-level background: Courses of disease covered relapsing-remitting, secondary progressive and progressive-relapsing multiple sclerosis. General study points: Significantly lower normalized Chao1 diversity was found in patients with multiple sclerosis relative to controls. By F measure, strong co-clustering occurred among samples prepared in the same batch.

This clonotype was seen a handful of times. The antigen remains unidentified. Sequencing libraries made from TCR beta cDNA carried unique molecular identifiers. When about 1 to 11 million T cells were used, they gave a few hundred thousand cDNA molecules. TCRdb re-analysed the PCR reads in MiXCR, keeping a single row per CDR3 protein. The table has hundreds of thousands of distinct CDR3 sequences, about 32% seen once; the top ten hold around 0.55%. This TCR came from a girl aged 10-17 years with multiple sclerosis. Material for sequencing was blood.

The CDR3: CASSSEWAGDPREQYF. The CDR3 DNA follows: TGTGCCAGCAGCTCCGAATGGGCAGGGGACCCTAGGGAGCAGTACTTC. The genes are TRBV28 and TRBJ2-7, with D possibly being TRBD1 (6 bases). Germline V CDR1 and CDR2: MDHEN, SYDVKM. This CDR3 is built from 16 residues. Trimming pared 6 bases from V and 7 bases from J, leaving 25 bases between. The whole variable domain, filled in from reference TRBV28 and TRBJ2-7, reads DVKVTQSSRYLVKRTGEKVFLECVQDMDHENMFWYRQDPGLGLRLIYFSYDVKMKEKGDIPEGYSVSREKKERFSLILESASTNQTSMYLCASSSEWAGDPREQYFGPGTRLTVT.